This T cell receptor (beta chain) was identified in a study of T-cell memory formation after mild COVID-19. Study-level background: Clustering of TCRs was largely donor specific.

General study points: There were some responding clones in pre-infection memory, which suggested that cross-reactive memory had joined. Contracting clones, day 15 to 85, had balanced CD4/CD8, and later expanders favored CD4+.

Trimming shortened V by 0 bases and J by 9 bases, and 9 bases separated the two germline ends. Germline CDR1 LGHNA, CDR2 YNFKEQ. This CDR3 comprises 13 residues. This clonotype appeared a few times. Its antigen is unidentified. TCRdb recomputed calls from the 5' RACE reads with MiXCR, one row per CDR3 protein. The data contain roughly 150,000 distinct CDR3 sequences, approximately 26% of them singletons. The chain recombines TRBV4-2 with TRBJ2-1; TRBD2 is a possible D gene (5 bases). What was sequenced was PBMCs or a T cell subset sorted from them (not recorded which). This sequence originates from an adult woman who had mild COVID-19 (a few samples of this study predate the infection). Cell type and time point are not known. The chain's CDR3 is CASSQDLAGEQFF. CDR3 nucleotide sequence: TGTGCCAGCAGCCAAGACCTAGCTGGTGAGCAGTTCTTC.